The 13 T cell receptor beta chains listed next were all sequenced from one sample in a study of T cells after yellow fever vaccination. One entry per CDR3 protein, called by TCRdb with MiXCR from the 5' RACE reads. The table has 100,000 to 150,000 distinct CDR3 sequences, about 16% seen once. Sequenced material: CD8+ T cells sorted from PBMCs, taken 5 days after the yellow fever booster vaccination. The receptors shown here come from a man younger than 30 who received the YFV17D yellow fever vaccine.

This clonotype was picked up a small number of times. The gene calls are TRBV2 and TRBJ2-7; D unresolved. Germline CDR1 SNHLY, CDR2 FYNNEI. Trimming cost V 7 bases and J 5 bases, with 0 bases left between them. The CDR3 has 8 amino acids. The CDR3, as DNA: TGTGCCAGCAACGAGCAGTACTTC. Translated: CASNEQYF.

This clonotype was seen many times. The chain joins TRBV7-3 to TRBJ2-1, with D maybe TRBD1 (6 bases). Deletions cut 0 bases from V and 10 bases from J, with 10 bases between. Germline CDR1 and CDR2: SGHTA and FQGTGA. The CDR3 is made up of 13 amino acids. For the CDR3, the DNA is TGTGCCAGCAGCTTAACGGGGGCAGGCGAGCAGTTCTTC. Its translation: CASSLTGAGEQFF.

V usage is TRBV30 and J usage is TRBJ2-1; TRBD2 agrees at 8 bases. The length of the CDR3 is 16 residues. Germline V gene lookup returns CDR1 GTSNPN and CDR2 SVGIG (reference sequence). Unmatched junction bases numbered 5, after V lost 0 bases and J lost 1 base. The DNA of the CDR3 is TGTGCCTGGAGTGTACGGCTAGCGGGTTCCTACAATGAGCAGTTCTTC. Its translation is CAWSVRLAGSYNEQFF.

This clonotype has more than one count but fewer than ten. The V call is TRBV5-1, the J call TRBJ1-5, with D possibly TRBD1 on 6 matching bases. The CDR3 runs to 15 residues. The V end lost 3 bases, the J end lost 6 bases, and 16 bases lay between the germline ends. Germline loops: CDR1 SGHRS, CDR2 YFSETQ. The CDR3 nucleotides are TGCGCCAGCAGCTCCGAGGGGGAGTTAGGTCAGCCCCAGCATTTT. Its protein product is CASSSEGELGQPQHF.

In this sample, this clonotype turned up once. The chain uses TRBV29-1 and TRBJ2-7; TRBD1 matches 8 bases. This CDR3 is built from 13 residues. Germline CDR1 and CDR2: SQVTM and ANQGSEA. The J segment lost 0 bases and the V segment lost 5 bases, leaving 3 bases of the junction unmatched. CDR3 DNA: TGCAGCGTTAAGACAGGGGACTCCTACGAGCAGTACGTC. This gives the protein CSVKTGDSYEQYV.

The chain carries TRBV6-2 or TRBV6-3 and TRBJ1-1; TRBD1 aligns across 7 bases. Germline CDR1 MNHEY, CDR2 SVGEGT. Germline trimming cut 1 base from V and 5 bases from J; bases unmatched to any gene: 4. The CDR3 consists of 14 residues. CDR3 nucleotide sequence: TGTGCCAGCAGTTACTTCCAGGGGGGGACTGAAGCTTTCTTT. Translated: CASSYFQGGTEAFF.

This clonotype was detected a few times. This chain uses TRBV15 with TRBJ2-1; D call uncertain. V was trimmed by 2 bases and J by 10 bases, leaving 12 bases between them. The CDR3 runs 13 residues. CDR1 and CDR2 from the germline V gene are LNHNV and YYDKDF (reference sequence). The CDR3 here is CATSRLNGLEQFF. In nucleotides, the CDR3 is TGTGCCACCAGCAGACTGAATGGGCTCGAGCAGTTCTTC.

This clonotype has only a few counts. This sequence joins TRBV5-1 and TRBJ2-2; 16 nucleotides match TRBD2. V shed 4 bases and J 4 bases; nucleotides not matched to a gene: 7. Germline CDR1 SGHRS, CDR2 YFSETQ. This CDR3 contains 18 residues. Here the CDR3 reads CASSEGLAGGPVTGELFF. CDR3 sequence (DNA): TGCGCCAGCAGCGAGGGACTAGCGGGGGGGCCGGTCACCGGGGAGCTGTTTTTT.

There are a few counts of this clonotype. J is TRBJ1-1 and V is TRBV6-5, with TRBD1 matching 7 bases. Germline CDR1 MNHEY, CDR2 SVGAGI. After removal of 0 bases from V and 0 bases from J, the junction contained 1 base not matched to a gene. This CDR3 region has 15 residues. CDR3 protein: CASSYSRGMNTEAFF. The CDR3 nucleotides are TGTGCCAGCAGTTACTCCAGGGGGATGAACACTGAAGCTTTCTTT.

V is TRBV5-4 and J is TRBJ2-1; 9 bases fit TRBD1. Trimming removed 5 bases from V and 3 bases from J; junction bases left unmatched: 6. Germline-derived CDR1 and CDR2 are SGHNT and YYREEE (reference sequence). The CDR3 length is 15 residues. CDR3 in DNA: TGTGCCAGCAGTACCGGGACAGGGCACTACAATGAGCAGTTCTTC. Protein: CASSTGTGHYNEQFF.

This clonotype was recorded a few times. The chain is built from TRBV7-9 and TRBJ1-2; D is unresolved. The CDR3 sequence is 13 residues long. In germline, CDR1 is SEHNR, CDR2 FQNEAQ (reference sequence). V was cut by 4 bases and J by 5 bases, with 11 bases left in between. CDR3 sequence: CASSSIVGYGYTF. Written as DNA, the CDR3 is TGTGCCAGCAGCTCCATCGTGGGATATGGCTACACCTTC. The variable domain in full, with the rest retrieved from reference TRBV7-9 and TRBJ1-2, is DTGVSQNPRHKITKRGQNVTFRCDPISEHNRLYWYRQTLGQGPEFLTYFQNEAQLEKSRLLSDRFSAERPKGSFSTLEIQRTEQGDSAMYLCASSSIVGYGYTFGSGTRLTVV.

This clonotype has only a few counts. The genes are TRBV28 and TRBJ2-3, with D possibly called TRBD1 or TRBD2 (6 bases each). Trimming pared 5 bases from V and 0 bases from J, leaving 18 bases between. The CDR3 sequence is 17 residues long. Germline V gives CDR1 MDHEN, CDR2 SYDVKM. CDR3 DNA sequence: TGTGCCAGCAGTCGCCGGAGGGGGGCCCTTAGCACAGATACGCAGTATTTT. Its protein product is CASSRRRGALSTDTQYF.

The chain carries TRBV4-2 and TRBJ2-2; the D is unclear. V was cut by 3 bases and J by 1 base, with 6 bases left in between. This CDR3 spans 14 amino acids. CDR1 is LGHNA, CDR2 YNFKEQ, per germline. The CDR3 DNA sequence: TGTGCCAGCAGCCAGTACAAGAACACCGGGGAGCTGTTTTTT. Encoded protein: CASSQYKNTGELFF.